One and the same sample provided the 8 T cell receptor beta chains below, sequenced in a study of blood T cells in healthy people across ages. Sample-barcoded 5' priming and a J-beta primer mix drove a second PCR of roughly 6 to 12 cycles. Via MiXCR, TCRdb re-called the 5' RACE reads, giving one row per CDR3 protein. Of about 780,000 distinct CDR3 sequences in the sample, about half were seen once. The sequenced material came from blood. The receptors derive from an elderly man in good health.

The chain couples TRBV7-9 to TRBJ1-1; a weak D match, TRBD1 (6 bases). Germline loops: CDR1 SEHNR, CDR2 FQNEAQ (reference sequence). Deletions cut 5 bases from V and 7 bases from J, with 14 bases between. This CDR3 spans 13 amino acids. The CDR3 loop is CASSQIGGIEAFF. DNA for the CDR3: TGTGCCAGCAGCCAGATAGGGGGGATTGAAGCTTTCTTT.

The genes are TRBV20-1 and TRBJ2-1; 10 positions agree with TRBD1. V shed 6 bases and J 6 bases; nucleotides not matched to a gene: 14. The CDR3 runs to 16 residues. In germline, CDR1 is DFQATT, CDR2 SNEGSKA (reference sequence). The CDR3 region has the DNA TGCAGTGCGCTGGACCCCGGGACAGGGGTGGGCAATGAGCAGTTCTTC. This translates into CSALDPGTGVGNEQFF.

The CDR3 DNA reads TGTGCCACCAGCAGGGAAGACAGGGAGGGCGAGCAGTACTTC. Its translation: CATSREDREGEQYF. The chain has TRBV15 and TRBJ2-7; the D gene could be TRBD1 or TRBD2 (7 bases each). The V gene's germline CDR1 is LNHNV and CDR2 YYDKDF (reference sequence). Trimming removed 3 bases from V and 6 bases from J, with 15 bases in between. The CDR3 length is 14 residues.

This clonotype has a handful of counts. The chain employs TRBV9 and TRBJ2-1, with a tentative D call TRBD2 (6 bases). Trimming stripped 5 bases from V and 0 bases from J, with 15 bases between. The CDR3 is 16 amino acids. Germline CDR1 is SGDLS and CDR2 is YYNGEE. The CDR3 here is CASSGGTHSSYNEQFF. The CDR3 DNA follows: TGTGCCAGCAGTGGAGGGACCCACAGCTCCTACAATGAGCAGTTCTTC.

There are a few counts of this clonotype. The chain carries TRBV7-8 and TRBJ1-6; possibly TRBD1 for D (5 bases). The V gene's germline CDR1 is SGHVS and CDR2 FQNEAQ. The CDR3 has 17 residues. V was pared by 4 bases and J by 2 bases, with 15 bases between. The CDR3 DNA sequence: TGTGCCAGCAGCTCCCCTGTCGGGGGACCCTATAATTCACCCCTCCACTTT. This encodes CASSSPVGGPYNSPLHF.

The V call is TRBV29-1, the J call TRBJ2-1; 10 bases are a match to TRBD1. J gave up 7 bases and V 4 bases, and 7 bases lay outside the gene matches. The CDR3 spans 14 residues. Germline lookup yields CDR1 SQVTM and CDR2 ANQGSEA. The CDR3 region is CSVGWDRGLNEQFF. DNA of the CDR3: TGCAGCGTTGGTTGGGACAGGGGACTTAATGAGCAGTTCTTC.

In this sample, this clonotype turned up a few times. CDR3 protein: CASSRAAENSYEQYF. CDR3 coding DNA: TGTGCCAGCAGTCGGGCAGCAGAGAACTCCTACGAGCAGTACTTC. The genes are TRBV6-2 or TRBV6-3 and TRBJ2-7; D gene unclear. Germline assignment: CDR1 MNHEY and CDR2 SVGEGT. This CDR3 contains 15 residues. The ends were cut back, 5 bases at V and 0 bases at J, with 14 bases in the middle.

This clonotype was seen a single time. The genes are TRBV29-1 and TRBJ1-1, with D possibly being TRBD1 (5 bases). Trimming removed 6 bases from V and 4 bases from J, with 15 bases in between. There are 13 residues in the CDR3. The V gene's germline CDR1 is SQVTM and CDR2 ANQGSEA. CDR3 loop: CSVPRTGGTEAFF. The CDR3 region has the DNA TGCAGCGTCCCGAGGACTGGGGGCACTGAAGCTTTCTTT.